Listed here are 30 T cell receptor beta chains from one sample, sequenced in a study of blood T cells in healthy people across ages (dated by TCRdb to about 2015). Receptor libraries were prepared by 5' RACE. Instrument used: Illumina HiSeq 2500. A second PCR of about 7 to 12 cycles was run with a J-beta primer mix and a sample-barcoded 5' primer. TCRdb itself trimmed the public reads at Q25 with fastp, ran MiXCR and retained productive beta chains. Rows with a matching CDR3 protein are joined into one entry that keeps the most common DNA and genes. The sample data list 800,000 to 950,000 distinct CDR3 sequences, and 30% to 45% of these were observed just once. The ten largest make up 13% of the sample. The sequencing sample was made of blood. The receptors derive from a man younger than 30 in good health.

The V and J genes are TRBV24-1 and TRBJ1-2, with no clear D. The germline V and J ends were trimmed by 3 bases and 5 bases, with 9 bases remaining between them. In germline, CDR1 is KGHDR, CDR2 SFDVKD. There are 13 residues in the CDR3. Written as DNA, the CDR3 is TGTGCCACCAGTGATATACCTTTTTATGGCTACACCTTC. Its protein product is CATSDIPFYGYTF.

This clonotype was detected only a few times. The chain links TRBV5-1 to TRBJ1-6; D is unresolved. Trimming shortened V by 4 bases and J by 3 bases, and 11 bases separated the two germline ends. The CDR3 loop spans 15 amino acids. The germline gives CDR1 SGHRS, CDR2 YFSETQ. CDR3 region: CASSRDPNYNSPLHF. The DNA for the CDR3 is TGCGCCAGCAGCCGAGACCCTAACTATAATTCACCCCTCCACTTT.

In its sample, this clonotype was seen a few times. V and J are TRBV10-3 and TRBJ1-6; 7 bases are a match to TRBD1. CDR3 length: 15 amino acids. J gave up 5 bases and V 2 bases, and 3 bases lay outside the gene matches. Germline loops: CDR1 ENHRY, CDR2 SYGVKD. The CDR3 coding sequence is TGTGCCATCAGTGAGCAGGGACAGAATAATTCACCCCTCCACTTT. Protein product: CAISEQGQNNSPLHF.

The rearrangement joins TRBV4-3 to TRBJ2-3; 9 nucleotides agree with TRBD1. The CDR3 length is 13 residues. The ends lost 3 bases at V and 8 bases at J; junction bases unmatched: 3. Germline loops: CDR1 LGHNA, CDR2 YSLEER. The CDR3 region has the DNA TGCGCCAGCAGCCAGGGACAGGGAGGTACGCAGTATTTT. This translates into CASSQGQGGTQYF.

This clonotype has just one count. The rearrangement joins TRBV4-1 to TRBJ1-1, with a weak D call TRBD1 (5 bases). From germline, CDR1 is MGHRA and CDR2 YSYEKL. The CDR3 runs to 13 residues. V lost 0 bases to trimming and J lost 6 bases, with 8 bases between them. DNA for the CDR3: TGCGCCAGCAGCCAAGAAGGGGCTGCTGAAGCTTTCTTT. Encoded protein: CASSQEGAAEAFF.

There are a few counts of this clonotype. This chain uses TRBV12-3 or TRBV12-4 with TRBJ1-1, with no clear D. This CDR3 comprises 15 residues. V was shortened by 2 bases and J by 0 bases, with 10 bases between the two germline ends. CDR3 DNA sequence: TGTGCCAGCAGTTTAAGGCGTAGCATGAACACTGAAGCTTTCTTT. Translation: CASSLRRSMNTEAFF.

V usage is TRBV7-9 and J usage is TRBJ2-2; no firm D call. CDR3 length equals 15 residues. V dropped 5 bases and J dropped 1 base, with 11 bases sitting between them. Germline V gene lookup returns CDR1 SEHNR and CDR2 FQNEAQ (reference sequence). The CDR3: CASSPPSQNTGELFF. In DNA form, the CDR3 reads TGTGCCAGCAGCCCGCCCTCCCAGAACACCGGGGAGCTGTTTTTT.

This clonotype came up many times. The chain combines TRBV4-1 with TRBJ2-3; D may be TRBD1 (6 bases). The length of the CDR3 is 16 residues. The ends were cut back, 1 base at V and 1 base at J, with 12 bases in the middle. Per the germline V gene, CDR1 is MGHRA and CDR2 is YSYEKL. CDR3 sequence: CASSQGDKFGTDTQYF. CDR3 in DNA: TGCGCCAGCAGCCAAGGGGACAAATTTGGCACAGATACGCAGTATTTT.

Worth noting for this clonotype: A single base separates this from a much larger clone, so it may be a read error. CDR3 sequence (DNA): TGTGCCAGCAGCGATCTTGGACTCCCGATTTACAATGAGCAGTACTTC. Protein: CASSDLGLPIYNEQYF. The gene calls are TRBV9 and TRBJ2-5; tentative D call: TRBD2 (5 bases). Germline V gene data show CDR1 as SGDLS and CDR2 as YYNGEE. The CDR3 length is 16 residues. Trimming pared 3 bases from V and 11 bases from J, leaving 26 bases between. Based on the CDR3 plus reference TRBV9 and TRBJ2-5, the full variable domain is DSGVTQTPKHLITATGQRVTLRCSPRSGDLSVYWYQQSLDQGLQFLIQYYNGEERAKGNILERFSAQQFPDLHSELNLSSLELGDSALYFCASSDLGLPIYNEQYFGPGTRLLVL.

This chain uses TRBV7-7 with TRBJ2-5; tentatively, D is TRBD2 (5 bases). Trimming took off 4 bases at V and 7 bases at J, with 19 bases between the two ends. In germline, CDR1 is SSHAT, CDR2 FNYEAQ (reference sequence). The CDR3 runs to 15 residues. CDR3 DNA: TGTGCCAGCAGCTCAGGAAAACTAGGCTCAGGGACCCAGTACTTC. Amino acid sequence: CASSSGKLGSGTQYF.

The chain couples TRBV6-5 to TRBJ2-5; the D gene is possibly TRBD1 (5 bases). Gene TRBJ2-7 matches the end of the DNA better, so the J call may be wrong. The CDR3 runs 13 residues. Germline V CDR1 and CDR2: MNHEY, SVGAGI. CDR3 sequence (DNA): TGTGCCAGCAGTTACTTTCTAGGGGACGAGCAGTACTTC. Its protein is CASSYFLGDEQYF.

The CDR3 loop is CSAMGPNTGELFF. CDR3 in DNA: TGCAGCGCCATGGGACCTAACACCGGGGAGCTGTTTTTT. The chain uses TRBV29-1 and TRBJ2-2; D might be TRBD1 or TRBD2, each matching 5 bases. Germline CDR1 reads SQVTM; CDR2 reads ANQGSEA. The V end lost 7 bases, the J end lost 2 bases, and 11 bases lay between the germline ends. The CDR3 is 13 residues long.

There are many counts of this clonotype. V is TRBV12-3 or TRBV12-4 and J is TRBJ1-2; D remains ambiguous. Trimming pared 3 bases from V and 4 bases from J, leaving 6 bases between. CDR3 length: 12 amino acids. Here the CDR3 DNA reads TGTGCCAGCAGTTTGGAGCCCTATGGCTACACCTTC. Amino acids: CASSLEPYGYTF.

The V call is TRBV21-1, the J call TRBJ2-1; the D call TRBD2 from the table was never checked on the DNA. TRBV21-1 is noted as a pseudogene. The CDR3 length is 16 residues. The DNA for the CDR3 is TGTGCCAGCAGCCAAAGAGGAGGGACGGCTTACAATGAGCAGTTCTTC. Protein sequence: CASSQRGGTAYNEQFF.

This clonotype occurred many times. The rearrangement uses TRBV7-2 and TRBJ2-5; D remains ambiguous. The CDR3 is 14 amino acids. Trimming stripped 6 bases from V and 5 bases from J, with 16 bases between. CDR1 and CDR2 (germline): SGHTA, FQGNSA. The CDR3 region is CASSLMGSYETQYF. DNA for the CDR3: TGTGCCAGCAGTCTTATGGGCAGTTACGAGACCCAGTACTTC.

The CDR3 protein is CASSPRGLSKGYTF. CDR3 nucleotides: TGTGCCAGCAGCCCGAGGGGGCTCTCCAAGGGCTACACCTTC. V and J are TRBV27 and TRBJ1-2; 7 bases map to TRBD1. The CDR3 has 14 amino acids. The germline gives CDR1 MNHEY, CDR2 SMNVEV (reference sequence). Trimming took 6 bases from V and 8 from J; bases not matched to a gene: 12.

This clonotype was seen a few times. The rearrangement joins TRBV12-3 or TRBV12-4 to TRBJ1-2; maybe TRBD1 (5 bases). The V end was cut by 4 bases, the J end by 7 bases, with 10 bases between. The CDR3 has 12 residues. The CDR3 bases are TGTGCCAGCAGTTCAGGGTTTGCTGGCTACACCTTC. Translated: CASSSGFAGYTF.

The rearrangement links TRBV7-2 to TRBJ2-1; D tentatively fits TRBD1 or TRBD2 (7 bases each). V lost 5 bases, J lost 5 bases, and 16 bases lay in between. The CDR3 consists of 15 residues. Germline-derived CDR1 and CDR2 are SGHTA and FQGNSA. The CDR3 DNA reads TGTGCCAGCAGCCCCCGGCCAGGGGGGGACAATGAGCAGTTCTTC. Translated, it gives CASSPRPGGDNEQFF.

This clonotype appeared a few times. The rearrangement uses TRBV3-1 and TRBJ2-5; D might be TRBD2 (6 bases). From germline, CDR1 is LGHDT and CDR2 YNNKEL (reference sequence). This CDR3 has 16 residues. V lost 4 bases, J lost 3 bases, and 18 bases lay in between. CDR3 DNA sequence: TGTGCCAGCAGCCCAAACGTTCAGACGGGGGAAGAGACCCAGTACTTC. Its translation: CASSPNVQTGEETQYF.

This clonotype was observed a handful of times. The chain recombines TRBV6-1 with TRBJ2-1; no firm D call. TRBJ2-7 matches the DNA end more closely, so the J call is doubtful. Germline V gene lookup returns CDR1 MNHNS and CDR2 SASEGT. The length of the CDR3 is 15 residues. In nucleotides, the CDR3 is TGTGCCAGCAGTGAAGCGGCGTCTGGCTGGAATGAGCAGTACTTC. Its protein product is CASSEAASGWNEQYF.

This chain uses TRBV6-5 with TRBJ1-1; tentative D call: TRBD1 (5 bases). The germline V gene encodes CDR1 MNHEY and CDR2 SVGAGI. The CDR3 spans 15 residues. Trimming removed 2 bases from V and 0 bases from J, with 10 bases in between. CDR3 loop: CASSYGAAMNTEAFF. In DNA, the CDR3 is TGTGCCAGCAGTTACGGGGCAGCCATGAACACTGAAGCTTTCTTT.

J is TRBJ2-1 and V is TRBV18; 7 bases are a match to TRBD1. Germline CDR1 and CDR2: KGHSH and LQKENI. CDR3 length: 15 residues. V trimming: 6 bases; J trimming: 1 base; junction bases outside the gene matches: 6. CDR3 residues: CASSLGQESYNEQFF. As DNA, the CDR3 is TGTGCCAGCTCCCTCGGACAGGAATCCTACAATGAGCAGTTCTTC.

The V gene is TRBV6-2 or TRBV6-3, the J gene TRBJ1-2; D not certain. V was clipped by 2 bases and J by 4 bases, with 5 bases between them. The CDR3 has 12 residues. CDR1 is MNHEY, CDR2 SVGEGT, per germline. CDR3 sequence (DNA): TGTGCCAGCAGTTACGCGGTCTATGGCTACACCTTC. This translates into CASSYAVYGYTF.

The chain has TRBV4-1 and TRBJ1-4, with TRBD1 as a possible D gene (5 bases). Per germline, CDR1 MGHRA and CDR2 YSYEKL. There are 13 residues in the CDR3. V was pared by 0 bases and J by 8 bases, with 7 bases between. For the CDR3, the DNA is TGCGCCAGCAGCCAAGATGAGGGGGAAAAACTGTTTTTT. Protein sequence: CASSQDEGEKLFF.

The chain combines TRBV27 with TRBJ2-3; 9 nucleotides align to TRBD1. V lost 0 bases and J lost 7; bases outside the gene matches: 11. Germline V gene lookup returns CDR1 MNHEY and CDR2 SMNVEV (reference sequence). CDR3 length: 17 residues. This CDR3 reads CASSLSGLGQGTHTQYF. CDR3 bases: TGTGCCAGCAGTTTATCCGGGCTGGGACAGGGAACTCATACGCAGTATTTT.

The V and J genes are TRBV18 and TRBJ1-2; TRBD1 is a possible D gene (5 bases). The V gene lost 2 bases and the J gene lost 4 bases, with 17 bases spanning the gap. Germline V gives CDR1 KGHSH, CDR2 LQKENI. The CDR3 consists of 16 residues. CDR3 in amino acids: CASSPTTEGWGYGYTF. For the CDR3, the DNA is TGTGCCAGCTCACCAACAACGGAGGGGTGGGGCTATGGCTACACCTTC.

On this clonotype itself: A much larger clone lies one base from this, so it may be a read error. This chain links TRBV20-1 with TRBJ2-1; D gene unclear. Trimming shortened V by 0 bases and J by 0 bases, and 12 bases separated the two germline ends. CDR1 and CDR2 from the germline V gene are DFQATT and SNEGSKA (reference sequence). The CDR3 is 16 amino acids. The CDR3 DNA sequence: TGCAGTGCTAGAGATTATCCGAGGAGCTCCTACAATGAGCAGTTCTTC. It is translated as CSARDYPRSSYNEQFF.

The chain has TRBV7-2 and TRBJ2-3; the D gene is possibly TRBD2 (7 bases). The CDR3 loop spans 17 amino acids. Germline values: CDR1 SGHTA, CDR2 FQGNSA. V gave up 1 base and J gave up 2 bases, with 16 bases separating them. The CDR3 loop reads CASSLGGASGYTDTQYF. The CDR3, as DNA: TGTGCCAGCAGCTTAGGGGGGGCTAGCGGCTACACAGATACGCAGTATTTT. The full variable domain, with the rest looked up from reference TRBV7-2 and TRBJ2-3, is GAGVSQSPSNKVTEKGKDVELRCDPISGHTALYWYRQSLGQGLEFLIYFQGNSAPDKSGLPSDRFSAERTGGSVSTLTIQRTQQEDSAVYLCASSLGGASGYTDTQYFGPGTRLTVL.

Only a few counts were recorded for this clonotype. The chain uses TRBV28 and TRBJ2-7; 9 bases are a match to TRBD2. Trimming removed 3 bases from V and 6 bases from J; junction bases left unmatched: 9. Germline V gives CDR1 MDHEN, CDR2 SYDVKM. CDR3 size: 15 residues. The CDR3 sequence: CASSLAGGLILEQYF. The CDR3 DNA reads TGTGCCAGCAGTTTGGCGGGGGGGCTCATCCTCGAGCAGTACTTC.

The chain carries TRBV7-2 and TRBJ1-1; D remains ambiguous. The CDR3 extends over 15 amino acids. Germline CDR1 SGHTA, CDR2 FQGNSA. Deletions cut 5 bases from V and 0 bases from J, with 13 bases between. This CDR3 reads CASSPQVVLNTEAFF. CDR3 in DNA: TGTGCCAGCAGCCCCCAGGTGGTGTTGAACACTGAAGCTTTCTTT.